The 32 T cell receptor beta chains reported below all come from one sample, sequenced in a study of blood T cell repertoires in COVID-19. Repertoires were generated with immunoSEQ multiplex PCR, while TCRdb's copy carries only in-frame clones and drops some. The data hold around 100,000 clones, with 85% observed a single time. What was sequenced was peripheral blood. The receptors originated from a woman aged 70-85 years with active or convalescent COVID-19.

As to this clone: The sample contains more than one DNA sequence encoding this CDR3. The CDR3 reads CASSHGQGTEAFF. As DNA, the CDR3 is TGTGCCAGCAGCCACGGGCAGGGGACTGAAGCTTTCTTT. The chain combines TRBV3-1 (or the pseudogene TRBV3-2) with TRBJ1-1; tentatively, D is TRBD1 (6 bases). The CDR3 consists of 13 residues. V lost 3 bases to trimming and J lost 5 bases, with 10 bases between them. Germline lookup yields CDR1 LGHDT and CDR2 YNNKEL (reference sequence).

J is TRBJ1-2 and V is TRBV6-5, with D possibly being TRBD1 (5 bases). From germline, CDR1 is MNHEY and CDR2 SVGAGI. V was clipped by 4 bases and J by 2 bases, with 11 bases between them. CDR3 length: 14 amino acids. This chain's CDR3 is CASSLWGANYGYTF. The DNA of the CDR3 is TGTGCCAGCAGTTTGTGGGGCGCCAACTATGGCTACACCTTC.

This clone was detected a few times. The chain joins TRBV7-9 to TRBJ1-2, with D possibly TRBD1 on 6 matching bases. CDR1 and CDR2 from the germline V gene are SEHNR and FQNEAQ (reference sequence). Trimming left V 5 bases short and J 8 bases short, with 15 bases between. This CDR3 region has 13 residues. The CDR3 DNA sequence: TGTGCCAGCAGCCCAAGTACAGGGTACGGCTACACCTTC. This encodes CASSPSTGYGYTF.

The V gene is TRBV5-1, the J gene TRBJ2-7; D gene uncertain. Germline lookup yields CDR1 SGHRS and CDR2 YFSETQ. This CDR3 has 13 amino acids. V lost 3 bases to trimming and J lost 6 bases, with 13 bases between them. The CDR3 DNA is TGCGCCAGCAGCTCGCAGGATTCCGGCGAGCAGTACTTC. It translates to CASSSQDSGEQYF.

The V gene is TRBV10-3, the J gene TRBJ1-2; D is possibly TRBD1 (5 bases). The V end was cut by 7 bases, the J end by 2 bases, with 14 bases between. Germline assignment: CDR1 ENHRY and CDR2 SYGVKD. The CDR3 loop spans 14 amino acids. The CDR3 bases are TGTGCCATCACTTCCTCGGGGGAAAACTATGGCTACACCTTC. The encoded protein is CAITSSGENYGYTF.

A word on this clone: At the DNA level, this CDR3 is encoded by other sequences in the same sample as well. The chain couples TRBV7-2 to TRBJ2-7, with TRBD2 matching 9 bases. The J segment lost 4 bases and the V segment lost 1 base, leaving 2 bases of the junction unmatched. CDR1 is SGHTA, CDR2 FQGNSA, per germline. This CDR3 spans 14 amino acids. The CDR3 is CASSLGLAAYEQYF. The CDR3 DNA is TGTGCCAGCAGCTTAGGACTAGCGGCGTACGAGCAGTACTTC.

The J gene is TRBJ2-6, the V gene TRBV24-1; 7 nucleotides agree with TRBD1. The CDR3 consists of 18 residues. With 4 bases clipped from V and 1 base from J, the junction kept 9 bases outside the gene matches. CDR1 and CDR2 from the germline V gene are KGHDR and SFDVKD. The CDR3 nucleotides are TGTGCCACCAGTGACCCACAGGGGTTTCGGTCTGGGGCCAACGTCCTGACTTTC. Translation: CATSDPQGFRSGANVLTF.

The rearrangement joins TRBV7-9 to TRBJ1-3; 8 positions match TRBD1. The CDR3 extends over 13 amino acids. Per the germline V gene, CDR1 is SEHNR and CDR2 is FQNEAQ (reference sequence). Trimming cost V 2 bases and J 8 bases; bases outside gene matches: 2. CDR3 region: CASSLQGADTIYF. The CDR3 nucleotides read TGTGCCAGCAGCTTACAGGGGGCGGACACCATATATTTT.

This rearrangement joins TRBV6-5 to TRBJ2-7; 8 bases are a match to TRBD1. The CDR3 runs 13 residues. J gave up 4 bases and V 2 bases, and 1 base lay outside the gene matches. Germline V gene lookup returns CDR1 MNHEY and CDR2 SVGAGI. CDR3 residues: CASSYRQGYEQYF. The CDR3, as DNA: TGTGCCAGCAGTTACCGACAGGGGTACGAGCAGTACTTC.

This clone was recorded a few times. The genes are TRBV9 and TRBJ2-3; 9 nucleotides line up with TRBD2. Germline CDR1 SGDLS, CDR2 YYNGEE. The V gene end was trimmed by 0 bases and the J gene end by 0 bases; junction bases not matched to a gene: 2. This CDR3 has 16 residues. DNA of the CDR3: TGTGCCAGCAGCGTAGGGACTAGCGATAGCACAGATACGCAGTATTTT. As protein: CASSVGTSDSTDTQYF.

The gene calls are TRBV24-1 and TRBJ2-3, with TRBD2 identical over 8 bases. The CDR3 spans 17 residues. Germline V lookup: CDR1 KGHDR, CDR2 SFDVKD. With V trimmed by 0 bases and J by 1 base, 5 bases remained unmatched. CDR3 residues: CATSDLHSGDGTDTQYF. The DNA for the CDR3 is TGTGCCACCAGTGATTTGCATAGCGGGGACGGCACAGATACGCAGTATTTT.

The chain has TRBV3-1 (or the pseudogene TRBV3-2) and TRBJ2-7; 8 bases match TRBD1. The CDR3 is made up of 19 amino acids. V was pared by 0 bases and J by 4 bases, with 17 bases of the junction left unmatched. CDR1 and CDR2 from the germline V gene are LGHDT and YNNKEL (reference sequence). The CDR3 reads CASSQERRWSRTGIYEQYF. The CDR3 DNA reads as TGTGCCAGCAGCCAAGAAAGGAGGTGGTCCCGGACAGGGATATACGAGCAGTACTTC.

The rearrangement links TRBV19 to TRBJ2-1; 8 nucleotides line up with TRBD2. The CDR3 is made up of 15 amino acids. Germline V gene lookup returns CDR1 LNHDA and CDR2 SQIVND (reference sequence). V was pared by 7 bases and J by 2 bases, with 7 bases of the junction left unmatched. As DNA, the CDR3 is TGTGCCAGTACTAAGGGACTAGATGCCTACAATGAGCAGTTCTTC. Its protein product is CASTKGLDAYNEQFF.

The chain carries TRBV29-1 and TRBJ1-2; D is perhaps TRBD1 (5 bases). The V end was cut by 4 bases, the J end by 8 bases, with 14 bases between. There are 12 residues in the CDR3. Per germline, CDR1 SQVTM and CDR2 ANQGSEA. The CDR3 protein is CSVGAGEGGYTF. As DNA, the CDR3 is TGCAGCGTTGGGGCGGGGGAAGGGGGCTACACCTTC. Full variable domain (rest looked up from reference TRBV29-1 and TRBJ1-2): SAVISQKPSRDICQRGTSLTIQCQVDSQVTMMFWYRQQPGQSLTLIATANQGSEATYESGFVIDKFPISRPNLTFSTLTVSNMSPEDSSIYLCSVGAGEGGYTFGSGTRLTVV.

There are many counts of this clone. The rearrangement joins TRBV5-4 to TRBJ2-7; the match to TRBD2 covers 11 bases. V gave up 2 bases and J gave up 3 bases; unmatched junction bases: 4. The CDR3 runs 15 residues. Germline-derived CDR1 and CDR2 are SGHNT and YYREEE (reference sequence). In DNA form, the CDR3 reads TGTGCCAGCAGCTTATCCGGGACTAGCGGCTACGAGCAGTACTTC. Translation: CASSLSGTSGYEQYF.

V usage is TRBV18 and J usage is TRBJ2-1; TRBD1 matches at 8 bases. The trim removed 3 bases at V and 5 bases at J, leaving 3 bases unmatched. The length of the CDR3 is 14 residues. Germline loops: CDR1 KGHSH, CDR2 LQKENI. The CDR3 spells CASSPDRANNEQFF. CDR3 in DNA: TGTGCCAGCTCACCGGACAGGGCGAACAATGAGCAGTTCTTC.

The rearrangement joins TRBV6-6 to TRBJ1-1; D perhaps matches TRBD1 (6 bases). CDR1 and CDR2 (germline): MNHNY, SVGAGI (reference sequence). This CDR3 spans 13 amino acids. The germline V and J ends were trimmed by 5 bases and 1 base, with 8 bases remaining between them. The CDR3 loop is CASSDRPNTEAFF. The CDR3 DNA follows: TGTGCCAGCAGTGACAGGCCGAACACTGAAGCTTTCTTT.

The V call is TRBV24-1, the J call TRBJ2-1, with D uncertain. V gave up 6 bases and J gave up 0 bases, with 5 bases separating them. This CDR3 spans 13 amino acids. Per the germline V gene, CDR1 is KGHDR and CDR2 is SFDVKD. The CDR3 DNA is TGTGCCACCAGTCCCAGCTCCTACAATGAGCAGTTCTTC. Amino acids: CATSPSSYNEQFF.

This chain connects TRBV15 to TRBJ2-2, with 7 positions matching TRBD2. The CDR3 contains 16 residues. The V gene end was trimmed by 2 bases and the J gene end by 8 bases; junction bases not matched to a gene: 11. Looked up from germline, CDR1 is LNHNV and CDR2 is YYDKDF (reference sequence). The CDR3, as DNA: TGTGCCACCAGCAGAAATCCCCTAGCGGCAGTGGGGGAGCTGTTTTTT. Its protein is CATSRNPLAAVGELFF. Together with reference TRBV15 and TRBJ2-2, the CDR3 gives the full variable domain: DAMVIQNPRYQVTQFGKPVTLSCSQTLNHNVMYWYQQKSSQAPKLLFHYYDKDFNNEADTPDNFQSRRPNTSFCFLDIRSPGLGDTAMYLCATSRNPLAAVGELFFGEGSRLTVL.

The gene calls are TRBV2 and TRBJ1-5; no definite D call. The germline V gene encodes CDR1 SNHLY and CDR2 FYNNEI. The CDR3 spans 15 residues. Trimming removed 5 bases from V and 0 bases from J, with 11 bases in between. CDR3: CASSSRRVSNQPQHF. CDR3 in DNA: TGTGCCAGCAGTTCGAGAAGAGTTAGCAATCAGCCCCAGCATTTT.

The gene calls are TRBV30 and TRBJ1-5; D might be TRBD1 (6 bases). Trimming shortened V by 2 bases and J by 5 bases, and 16 bases separated the two germline ends. Germline V gene lookup returns CDR1 GTSNPN and CDR2 SVGIG (reference sequence). This CDR3 region has 15 residues. In DNA, the CDR3 is TGTGCCTGGAGTTTGAGTATGGCAGGGGATCAGCCCCAGCATTTT. It encodes CAWSLSMAGDQPQHF.

This clone was observed a single time. This chain joins TRBV18 and TRBJ1-4; 7 nucleotides line up with TRBD1. CDR3 size: 14 residues. V lost 3 bases to trimming and J lost 6 bases; unmatched junction nucleotides: 4. Germline CDR1 KGHSH, CDR2 LQKENI. Here the CDR3 DNA reads TGTGCCAGCTCACCGGACAGGTGGGATGAAAAACTGTTTTTT. Translation gives CASSPDRWDEKLFF.

The V gene is TRBV20-1, the J gene TRBJ2-1; TRBD1 matches at 10 bases. The germline gives CDR1 DFQATT, CDR2 SNEGSKA (reference sequence). The J segment lost 3 bases and the V segment lost 3 bases, leaving 2 bases of the junction unmatched. The CDR3 has 14 amino acids. The CDR3 DNA reads TGCAGTGCTAGTGACAGGGGGCTCTACAATGAGCAGTTCTTC. It specifies CSASDRGLYNEQFF.

The chain links TRBV28 to TRBJ1-1; D not certain. The V and J ends lost 3 bases and 5 bases respectively, with 4 bases between them. The germline V gene has CDR1 MDHEN and CDR2 SYDVKM. The CDR3 runs to 11 residues. The CDR3 region has the DNA TGTGCCAGCAGTTTTATGACTGAAGCTTTCTTT. Translating gives CASSFMTEAFF.

V is TRBV5-6 and J is TRBJ1-3; 7 bases line up with TRBD1. The CDR3 is 16 residues long. The trim removed 1 base at V and 2 bases at J, leaving 6 bases unmatched. Germline CDR1 is SGHDT and CDR2 is YYEEEE. The CDR3 DNA reads as TGTGCCAGCAGCTTGTATCCAGGGGGTGCTGGAAACACCATATATTTT. Protein sequence: CASSLYPGGAGNTIYF.

The chain carries TRBV7-2 and TRBJ1-1, with D unclear. The V gene lost 2 bases and the J gene lost 3 bases, with 13 bases spanning the gap. CDR3 length: 15 residues. CDR1 and CDR2 (germline): SGHTA, FQGNSA. The CDR3 loop reads CASSLTEDGDTEAFF. The CDR3 DNA reads TGTGCCAGCAGCTTAACGGAGGACGGAGACACTGAAGCTTTCTTT.

This sequence joins TRBV2 and TRBJ2-1; D call uncertain. The ends were cut back, 4 bases at V and 8 bases at J, with 9 bases in the middle. CDR1 and CDR2 (germline): SNHLY, FYNNEI. CDR3 length equals 12 residues. CDR3 in DNA: TGTGCCAGCAGTGTTTCACGAGATGAGCAGTTCTTC. Protein product: CASSVSRDEQFF.

This clone was observed once. The chain combines TRBV7-2 with TRBJ1-1, with a weak D call TRBD1 (6 bases). The CDR3 runs to 13 residues. Trimming left V 5 bases short and J 11 bases short, with 18 bases between. Germline assignment: CDR1 SGHTA and CDR2 FQGNSA. The CDR3 reads CASSVLQGLEAFF. The CDR3 DNA reads TGTGCCAGCAGCGTCTTACAGGGATTAGAGGCTTTCTTT.

The gene calls are TRBV28 and TRBJ1-1; 7 bases are a match to TRBD1. The CDR3 has 14 amino acids. In germline, CDR1 is MDHEN, CDR2 SYDVKM. The trim removed 4 bases at V and 2 bases at J, leaving 4 bases unmatched. The CDR3 spells CASSSGQPNTEAFF. The CDR3 nucleotides are TGTGCCAGCAGTTCGGGACAGCCTAACACTGAAGCTTTCTTT.

V usage is TRBV5-1 and J usage is TRBJ2-3, with 11 bases fitting TRBD2. CDR3 length: 16 residues. Trimming at V came to 0 bases and at J to 2 bases, leaving 2 bases not matched to a gene. CDR1 is SGHRS, CDR2 YFSETQ, per germline. The CDR3 loop reads CASSLETSGDTDTQYF. CDR3 nucleotides: TGCGCCAGCAGCTTGGAGACTAGCGGGGACACAGATACGCAGTATTTT.

The rearrangement joins TRBV5-5 to TRBJ2-2; D ambiguous. The V gene lost 0 bases and the J gene lost 4 bases, with 7 bases spanning the gap. The CDR3 extends over 14 amino acids. Germline CDR1 is SGHKS and CDR2 is YYEKEE (reference sequence). Here the CDR3 reads CASSLVLSTGELFF. For the CDR3, the DNA is TGTGCCAGCAGCTTGGTTCTTTCCACCGGGGAGCTGTTTTTT.

The chain employs TRBV5-6 and TRBJ2-2; no clear D gene. V was trimmed by 2 bases and J by 0 bases, leaving 11 bases between them. The CDR3 totals 16 residues. Germline V gene data show CDR1 as SGHDT and CDR2 as YYEEEE. As DNA, the CDR3 is TGTGCCAGCAGCTTTCCCCCTAACGCGAACACCGGGGAGCTGTTTTTT. It codes for CASSFPPNANTGELFF.